This TCR beta chain was captured by sequencing in a study of brain T cells in children with intractable seizures. Some clones are missing from TCRdb's copy, which holds only in-frame ones; the method was immunoSEQ multiplex PCR. The table records 55,000 to 80,000 clones, about 96% of them present only once. Trimming took 2 bases from V and 0 from J, leaving 7 bases between them. This CDR3 contains 14 residues. Germline loops: CDR1 SGHNT, CDR2 YYREEE (reference sequence). Surgery cases with the highest brain T cell transcript signatures were chosen for sequencing. At least one anti-epileptic drug was given before surgery.

The rearrangement uses TRBV5-4 and TRBJ2-3; unclear D gene. The clonotype comes from a boy younger than two with focal cortical dysplasia and intractable seizures. Sequenced material: peripheral blood, taken at surgery. The DNA for the CDR3 is TGTGCCAGCAGCTTTCTCCTCAGCACAGATACGCAGTATTTT. It yields the protein CASSFLLSTDTQYF. Filled out from reference TRBV5-4 and TRBJ2-3, the complete variable domain reads ETGVTQSPTHLIKTRGQQVTLRCSSQSGHNTVSWYQQALGQGPQFIFQYYREEENGRGNFPPRFSGLQFPNYSSELNVNALELDDSALYLCASSFLLSTDTQYFGPGTRLTVL.